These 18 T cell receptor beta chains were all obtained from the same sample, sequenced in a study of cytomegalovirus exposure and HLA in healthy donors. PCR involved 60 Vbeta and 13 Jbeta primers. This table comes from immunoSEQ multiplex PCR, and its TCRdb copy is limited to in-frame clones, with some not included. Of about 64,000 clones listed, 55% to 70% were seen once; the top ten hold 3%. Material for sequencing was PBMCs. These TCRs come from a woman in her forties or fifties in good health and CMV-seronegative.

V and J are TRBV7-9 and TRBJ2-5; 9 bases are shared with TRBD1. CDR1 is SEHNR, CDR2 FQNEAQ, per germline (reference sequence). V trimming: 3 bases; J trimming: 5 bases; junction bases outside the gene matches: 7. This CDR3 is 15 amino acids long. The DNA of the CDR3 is TGTGCCAGCAGCTTTTACAGGGGGCCTGTCGAGACCCAGTACTTC. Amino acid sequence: CASSFYRGPVETQYF.

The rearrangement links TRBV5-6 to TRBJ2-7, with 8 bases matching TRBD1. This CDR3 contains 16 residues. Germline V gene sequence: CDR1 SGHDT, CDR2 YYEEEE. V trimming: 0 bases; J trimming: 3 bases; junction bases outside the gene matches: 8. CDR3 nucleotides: TGTGCCAGCAGCTTGGCCTGGACAGGGCAATTCTACGAGCAGTACTTC. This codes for CASSLAWTGQFYEQYF.

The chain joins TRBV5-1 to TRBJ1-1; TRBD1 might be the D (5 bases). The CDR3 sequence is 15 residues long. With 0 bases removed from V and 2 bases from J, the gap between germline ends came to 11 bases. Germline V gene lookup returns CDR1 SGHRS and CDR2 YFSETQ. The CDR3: CASSLGSRGNTEAFF. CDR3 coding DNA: TGCGCCAGCAGCTTGGGGTCAAGGGGTAACACTGAAGCTTTCTTT.

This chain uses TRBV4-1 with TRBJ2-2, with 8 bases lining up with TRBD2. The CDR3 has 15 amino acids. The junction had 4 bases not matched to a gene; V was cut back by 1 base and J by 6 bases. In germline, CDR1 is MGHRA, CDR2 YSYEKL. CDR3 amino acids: CASSQALAGSGELFF. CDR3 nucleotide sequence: TGCGCCAGCAGCCAAGCGTTAGCGGGGTCCGGGGAGCTGTTTTTT.

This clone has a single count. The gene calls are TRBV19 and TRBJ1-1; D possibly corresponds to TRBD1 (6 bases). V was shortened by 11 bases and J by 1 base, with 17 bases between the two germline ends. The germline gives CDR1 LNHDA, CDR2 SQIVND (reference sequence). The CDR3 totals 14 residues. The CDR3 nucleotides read TGTGCCGCCCGACGGGGACATGCGAACACTGAAGCTTTCTTT. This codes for CAARRGHANTEAFF.

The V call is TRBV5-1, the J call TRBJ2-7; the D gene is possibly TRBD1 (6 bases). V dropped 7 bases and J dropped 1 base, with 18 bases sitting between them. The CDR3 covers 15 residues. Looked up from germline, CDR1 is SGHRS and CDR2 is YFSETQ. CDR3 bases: TGCGCCAGCCAATTTTCACAGGGCCCATCCTACGAGCAGTACTTC. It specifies CASQFSQGPSYEQYF.

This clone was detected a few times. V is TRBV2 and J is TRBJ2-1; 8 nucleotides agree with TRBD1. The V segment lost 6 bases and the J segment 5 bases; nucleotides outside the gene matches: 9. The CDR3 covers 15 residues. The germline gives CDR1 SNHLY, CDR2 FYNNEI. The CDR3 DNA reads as TGTGCCAGCAGGGGTCGGGGACAGGCAAACAATGAGCAGTTCTTC. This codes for CASRGRGQANNEQFF. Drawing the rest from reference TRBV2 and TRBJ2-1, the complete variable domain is EPEVTQTPSHQVTQMGQEVILRCVPISNHLYFYWYRQILGQKVEFLVSFYNNEISEKSEIFDDQFSVERPDGSNFTLKIRSTKLEDSAMYFCASRGRGQANNEQFFGPGTRLTVL.

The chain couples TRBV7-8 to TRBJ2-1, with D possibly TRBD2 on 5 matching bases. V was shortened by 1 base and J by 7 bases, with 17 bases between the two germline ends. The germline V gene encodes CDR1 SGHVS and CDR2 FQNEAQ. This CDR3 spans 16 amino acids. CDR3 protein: CASSLELLGLRNEQFF. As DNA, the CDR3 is TGTGCCAGCAGCTTAGAACTGCTTGGACTGAGAAATGAGCAGTTCTTC.

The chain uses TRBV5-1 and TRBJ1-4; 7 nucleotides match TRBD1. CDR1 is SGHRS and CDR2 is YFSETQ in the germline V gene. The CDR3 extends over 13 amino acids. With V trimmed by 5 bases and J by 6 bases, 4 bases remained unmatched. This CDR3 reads CASRRDSHEKLFF. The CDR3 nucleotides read TGCGCCAGCAGAAGGGACAGCCATGAAAAACTGTTTTTT.

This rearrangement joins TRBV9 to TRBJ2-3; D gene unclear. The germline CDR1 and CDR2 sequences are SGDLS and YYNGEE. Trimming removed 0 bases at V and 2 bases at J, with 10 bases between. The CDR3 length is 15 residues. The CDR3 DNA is TGTGCCAGCAGCGTAGGGGCTATCACCACAGATACGCAGTATTTT. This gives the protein CASSVGAITTDTQYF.

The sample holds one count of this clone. Here the CDR3 DNA reads TGTGCCAGCAGTCCTTTTGCGGGTCTCTCCTACAATGAGCAGTTCTTC. This codes for CASSPFAGLSYNEQFF. This rearrangement joins TRBV27 to TRBJ2-1, with a tentative D call TRBD2 (5 bases). The germline V gene has CDR1 MNHEY and CDR2 SMNVEV (reference sequence). The length of the CDR3 is 16 residues. V was trimmed by 5 bases and J by 0 bases, leaving 14 bases between them.

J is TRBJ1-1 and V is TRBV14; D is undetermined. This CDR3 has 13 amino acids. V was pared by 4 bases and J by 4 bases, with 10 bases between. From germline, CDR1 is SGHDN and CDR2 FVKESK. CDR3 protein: CASSLFESTEAFF. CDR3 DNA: TGTGCCAGCAGCCTTTTCGAGAGCACTGAAGCTTTCTTT. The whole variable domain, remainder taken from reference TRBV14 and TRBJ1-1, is EAGVTQFPSHSVIEKGQTVTLRCDPISGHDNLYWYRRVMGKEIKFLLHFVKESKQDESGMPNNRFLAERTGGTYSTLKVQPAELEDSGVYFCASSLFESTEAFFGQGTRLTVV.

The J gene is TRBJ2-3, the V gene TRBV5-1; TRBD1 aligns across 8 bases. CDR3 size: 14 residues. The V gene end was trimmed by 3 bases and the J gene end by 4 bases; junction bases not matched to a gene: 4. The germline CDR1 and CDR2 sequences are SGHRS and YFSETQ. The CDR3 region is CASSSGQGPDTQYF. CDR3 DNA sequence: TGCGCCAGCAGCTCTGGACAGGGCCCAGATACGCAGTATTTT. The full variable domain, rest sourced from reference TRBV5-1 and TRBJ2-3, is KAGVTQTPRYLIKTRGQQVTLSCSPISGHRSVSWYQQTPGQGLQFLFEYFSETQRNKGNFPGRFSGRQFSNSRSEMNVSTLELGDSALYLCASSSGQGPDTQYFGPGTRLTVL.

The CDR3 DNA reads TGTGCCAGCAGCTTACTGGGCGGGAGCACAGATACGCAGTATTTT. Translating gives CASSLLGGSTDTQYF. This chain links TRBV7-3 with TRBJ2-3, with TRBD2 as a possible D gene (5 bases). Germline CDR1 is SGHTA and CDR2 is FQGTGA. CDR3 length: 15 residues. V dropped 2 bases and J dropped 0 bases, with 9 bases sitting between them.

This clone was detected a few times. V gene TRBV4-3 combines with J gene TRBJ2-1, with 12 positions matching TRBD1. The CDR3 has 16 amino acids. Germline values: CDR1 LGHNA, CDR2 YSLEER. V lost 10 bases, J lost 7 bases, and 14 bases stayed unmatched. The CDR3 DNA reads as TGCGCCACCGCAAAGTCCCGGGACAGGGGGCTGAATGAGCAGTTCTTC. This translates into CATAKSRDRGLNEQFF.

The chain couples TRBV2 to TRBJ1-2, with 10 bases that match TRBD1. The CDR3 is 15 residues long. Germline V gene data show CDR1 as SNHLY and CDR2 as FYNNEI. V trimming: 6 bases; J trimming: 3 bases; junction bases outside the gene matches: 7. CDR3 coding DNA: TGTGCCAGCAGCCCAGGACAGGGGGGGGACTATGGCTACACCTTC. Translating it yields CASSPGQGGDYGYTF.

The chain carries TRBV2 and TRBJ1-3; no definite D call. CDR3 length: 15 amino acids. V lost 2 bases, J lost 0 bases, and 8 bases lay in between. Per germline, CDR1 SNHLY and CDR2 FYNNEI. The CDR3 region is CASSEIRGSGNTIYF. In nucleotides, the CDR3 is TGTGCCAGCAGTGAAATTCGGGGCTCTGGAAACACCATATATTTT.

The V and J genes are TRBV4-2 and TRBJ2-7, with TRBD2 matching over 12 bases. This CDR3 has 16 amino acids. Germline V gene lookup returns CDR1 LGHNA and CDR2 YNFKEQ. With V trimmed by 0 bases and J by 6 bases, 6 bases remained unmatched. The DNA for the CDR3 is TGTGCCAGCAGCCAAGAGGAGACTAGCGGGAGAGTCGAGCAGTACTTC. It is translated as CASSQEETSGRVEQYF.